What follows are 3 T cell receptor beta chains derived from one specimen sequenced in a study of T cell responses to AZD1222 COVID-19 vaccine. Produced via immunoSEQ multiplex PCR; TCRdb's table is partial and in-frame only. The table records over 120,000 clones, under 95% of them present only once. The specimen was peripheral blood, collected on day 0 of AZD1222 vaccination. The receptors originated from an adult in good health.

The V call is TRBV7-3, the J call TRBJ1-2; D perhaps matches TRBD1 (5 bases). CDR1 and CDR2 (germline): SGHTA, FQGTGA. Trimming took off 4 bases at V and 8 bases at J, with 17 bases between the two ends. The CDR3 length is 14 residues. CDR3 bases: TGTGCCAGCAGCTCAAATAGGGACCGCGGCGGCTACACCTTC. It codes for CASSSNRDRGGYTF.

The gene calls are TRBV2 and TRBJ1-4; 7 bases fit TRBD1. The CDR3 has 16 residues. The V and J ends lost 9 bases and 0 bases, in that order; junction bases with no gene match: 10. CDR1 and CDR2 (germline): SNHLY, FYNNEI. The CDR3 DNA follows: TGTGCCAGTGAAAAGGGGGCCCCCGCAACTAATGAAAAACTGTTTTTT. It translates to CASEKGAPATNEKLFF. Combining the CDR3 with reference TRBV2 and TRBJ1-4 gives the whole variable domain EPEVTQTPSHQVTQMGQEVILRCVPISNHLYFYWYRQILGQKVEFLVSFYNNEISEKSEIFDDQFSVERPDGSNFTLKIRSTKLEDSAMYFCASEKGAPATNEKLFFGSGTQLSVL.

The V and J genes are TRBV7-9 and TRBJ1-5; unclear D gene. Trimming took 5 bases from V and 1 from J, leaving 12 bases between them. The CDR3 sequence is 15 residues long. Germline assignment: CDR1 SEHNR and CDR2 FQNEAQ (reference sequence). The CDR3 nucleotides are TGTGCCAGCAGCCCCCATCCGGGCAGCAATCAGCCCCAGCATTTT. Its protein product is CASSPHPGSNQPQHF.